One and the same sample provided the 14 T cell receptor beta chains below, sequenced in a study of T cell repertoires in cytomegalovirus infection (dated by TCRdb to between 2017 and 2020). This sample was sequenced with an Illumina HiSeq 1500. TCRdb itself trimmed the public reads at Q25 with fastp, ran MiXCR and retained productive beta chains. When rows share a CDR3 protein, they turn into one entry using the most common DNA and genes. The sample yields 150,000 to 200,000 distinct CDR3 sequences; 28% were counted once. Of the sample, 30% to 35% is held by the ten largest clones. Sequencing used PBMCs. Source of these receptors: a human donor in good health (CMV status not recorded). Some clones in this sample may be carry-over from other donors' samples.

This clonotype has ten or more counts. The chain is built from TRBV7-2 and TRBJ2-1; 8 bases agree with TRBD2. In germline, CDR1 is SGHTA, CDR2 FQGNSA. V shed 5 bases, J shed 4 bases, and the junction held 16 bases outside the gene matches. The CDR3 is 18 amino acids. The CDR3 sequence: CASSPRGMRRGDYNEQFF. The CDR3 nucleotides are TGTGCCAGCAGCCCTAGAGGGATGAGGCGGGGGGATTACAATGAGCAGTTCTTC.

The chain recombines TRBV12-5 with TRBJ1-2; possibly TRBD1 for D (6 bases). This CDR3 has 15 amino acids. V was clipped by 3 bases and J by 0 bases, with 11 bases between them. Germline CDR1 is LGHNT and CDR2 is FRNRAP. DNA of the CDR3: TGTGCTAGTGGTTTTGGGGGGCGTACTAACTATGGCTACACCTTC. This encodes CASGFGGRTNYGYTF.

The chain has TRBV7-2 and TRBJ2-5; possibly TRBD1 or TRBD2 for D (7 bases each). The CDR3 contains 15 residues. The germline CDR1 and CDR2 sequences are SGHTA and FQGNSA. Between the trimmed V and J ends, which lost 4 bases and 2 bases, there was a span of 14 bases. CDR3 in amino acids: CASSSQGGGQETQYF. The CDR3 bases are TGTGCCAGCAGCTCCCAGGGGGGGGGACAAGAGACCCAGTACTTC.

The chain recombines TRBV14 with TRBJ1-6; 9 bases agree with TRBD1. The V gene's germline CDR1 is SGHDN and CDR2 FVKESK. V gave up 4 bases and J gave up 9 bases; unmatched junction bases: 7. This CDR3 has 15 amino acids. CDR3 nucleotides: TGTGCCAGCAGCCCCTGGACAGGGGAGCGTTCACCCCTCCACTTT. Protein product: CASSPWTGERSPLHF.

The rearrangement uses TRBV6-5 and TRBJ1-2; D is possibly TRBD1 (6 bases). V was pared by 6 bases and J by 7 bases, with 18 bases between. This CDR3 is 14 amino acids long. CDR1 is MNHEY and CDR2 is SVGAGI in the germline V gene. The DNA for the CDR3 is TGTGCCAGCAGAGAGGGGGGCTTGGAGGGTGGCTACACCTTC. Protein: CASREGGLEGGYTF.

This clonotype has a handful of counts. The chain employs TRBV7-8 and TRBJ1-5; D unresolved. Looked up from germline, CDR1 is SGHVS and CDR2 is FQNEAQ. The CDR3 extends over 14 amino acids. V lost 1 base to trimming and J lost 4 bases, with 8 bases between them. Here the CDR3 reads CASSLETDNQPQHF. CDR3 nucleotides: TGTGCCAGCAGCTTAGAGACCGATAATCAGCCCCAGCATTTT.

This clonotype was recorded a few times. The CDR3 nucleotides are TGCGCCAGCCAGGGGGCACGAGAGACCCAGTACTTC. It codes for CASQGARETQYF. The V and J genes are TRBV5-1 and TRBJ2-5, with 8 bases matching TRBD1. Germline values: CDR1 SGHRS, CDR2 YFSETQ. CDR3 length: 12 residues. V dropped 7 bases and J dropped 4; count of bases not matched to a gene: 3.

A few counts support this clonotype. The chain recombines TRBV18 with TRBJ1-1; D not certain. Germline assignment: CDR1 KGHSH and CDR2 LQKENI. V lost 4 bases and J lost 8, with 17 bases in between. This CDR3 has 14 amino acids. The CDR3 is CASSLGGSAAEAFF. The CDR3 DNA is TGTGCCAGCTCACTAGGAGGTTCTGCGGCCGAAGCTTTCTTT.

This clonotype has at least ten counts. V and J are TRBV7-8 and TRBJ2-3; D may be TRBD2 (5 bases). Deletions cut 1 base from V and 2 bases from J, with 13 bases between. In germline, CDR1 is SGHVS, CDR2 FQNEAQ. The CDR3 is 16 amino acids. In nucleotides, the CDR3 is TGTGCCAGCAGCTTAGTGGCGCTAGCTTACACAGATACGCAGTATTTT. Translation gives CASSLVALAYTDTQYF.

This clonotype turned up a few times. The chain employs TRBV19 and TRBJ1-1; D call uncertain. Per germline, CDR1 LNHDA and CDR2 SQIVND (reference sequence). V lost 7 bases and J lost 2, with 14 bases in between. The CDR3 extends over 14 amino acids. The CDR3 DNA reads TGTGCCAGTATGCCGAACCCTGTTAACACTGAAGCTTTCTTT. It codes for CASMPNPVNTEAFF.

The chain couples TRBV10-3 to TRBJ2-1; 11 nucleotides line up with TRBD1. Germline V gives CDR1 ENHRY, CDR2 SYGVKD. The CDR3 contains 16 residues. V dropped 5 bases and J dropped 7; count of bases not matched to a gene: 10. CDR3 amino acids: CAISRTGTGGKNEQFF. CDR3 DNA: TGTGCCATCAGTAGAACCGGGACAGGGGGGAAAAATGAGCAGTTCTTC.

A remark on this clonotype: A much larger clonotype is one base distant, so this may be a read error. CDR3 loop: CASSPDGLVSTNQPQHF. The CDR3 DNA is TGCGCCAGCAGCCCTGATGGACTCGTTAGTACCAATCAGCCCCAGCATTTT. The chain recombines TRBV5-1 with TRBJ1-5; D gene unclear. The germline V gene has CDR1 SGHRS and CDR2 YFSETQ. V gave up 4 bases and J gave up 3 bases, with 20 bases separating them. The CDR3 is 17 residues long. The full variable domain, its missing parts supplied by reference TRBV5-1 and TRBJ1-5, is KAGVTQTPRYLIKTRGQQVTLSCSPISGHRSVSWYQQTPGQGLQFLFEYFSETQRNKGNFPGRFSGRQFSNSRSEMNVSTLELGDSALYLCASSPDGLVSTNQPQHFGDGTRLSIL.

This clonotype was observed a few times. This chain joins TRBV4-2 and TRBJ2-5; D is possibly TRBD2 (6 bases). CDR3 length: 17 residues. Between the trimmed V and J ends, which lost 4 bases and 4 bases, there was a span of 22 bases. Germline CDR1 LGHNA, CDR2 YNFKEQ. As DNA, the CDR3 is TGTGCCAGCAGCCCTCCCTCCGGGCCGGCGGGGTCAGAGACCCAGTACTTC. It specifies CASSPPSGPAGSETQYF.

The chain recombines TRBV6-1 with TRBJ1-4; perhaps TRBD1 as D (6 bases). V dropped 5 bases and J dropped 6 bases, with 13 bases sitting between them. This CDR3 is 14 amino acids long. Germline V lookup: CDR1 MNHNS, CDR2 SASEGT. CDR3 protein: CASSYAGADEKLFF. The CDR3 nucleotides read TGTGCCAGCAGTTATGCAGGGGCTGATGAAAAACTGTTTTTT.